A selection of T cell receptor beta chains follows, all from one sample in a study of blood T cell repertoires in COVID-19. Sequencing was performed with immunoSEQ multiplex PCR; in TCRdb, only in-frame clones are kept and a portion is missing. The sample has some 450,000 clones; approximately 89% are singletons. Specimen: peripheral blood. The origin of the receptors is a woman in her forties or fifties with COVID-19, enrolled during active disease. CDR3s include the opening cysteine and the closing phenylalanine or tryptophan. A D gene is named only where the DNA matches it firmly. A clone size is listed for some rows: how often the clone was seen (once, few, many), or a class if it is expanded.

D: TRBD2; J: TRBJ2-1; V: TRBV9; size: .; DNA: TGTGCCAGCAGCGTGGGACTAGGCGGATACGATGAGCAGTTCTTC; CDR3: CASSVGLGGYDEQFF
D: TRBD2; J: TRBJ2-5; V: TRBV24-1; size: .; DNA: TGTGCCACCAGTGATTTCACCATAGCGGGTAGGGAGACCCAGTACTTC; CDR3: CATSDFTIAGRETQYF
D: .; J: TRBJ2-7; V: TRBV30; size: .; DNA: TGTGCCTGGAGTCCTAAGACAGCTCCCCCCCAGCAGTACTTC; CDR3: CAWSPKTAPPQQYF
D: TRBD1; J: TRBJ2-3; V: TRBV5-6; size: .; DNA: TGTGCCAGCAGCTTGAGGTTTAAAGGGGGCTGGGGCACAGATACGCAGTATTTT; CDR3: CASSLRFKGGWGTDTQYF
D: .; J: TRBJ1-5; V: TRBV6-5; size: .; DNA: TGTGCCAGCAGTTACTCGGCAGGACTCAATCAGCCCCAGCATTTT; CDR3: CASSYSAGLNQPQHF
D: TRBD2; J: TRBJ2-3; V: TRBV24-1; size: .; DNA: TGTGCCACCAGTGACAATAGCGGGGGGACCAAAGATACGCAGTATTTT; CDR3: CATSDNSGGTKDTQYF
D: .; J: TRBJ1-3; V: TRBV14; size: .; DNA: TGTGCCAGCAGCTATGGAGTCTCTGGAAACACCATATATTTT; CDR3: CASSYGVSGNTIYF
D: .; J: TRBJ2-7; V: TRBV9; size: .; DNA: TGTGCCAGCAGCCCAGGGGGGAACTACGAGCAGTACTTC; CDR3: CASSPGGNYEQYF
D: .; J: TRBJ2-3; V: TRBV4-2; size: .; DNA: TGTGCCAGCAGCCAACGACCCTTGGGGGGCGGGGGAACAGATACGCAGTATTTT; CDR3: CASSQRPLGGGGTDTQYF
D: TRBD2; J: TRBJ2-1; V: TRBV6-1; size: .; DNA: TGTGCCAGCAGTGTCACTTGGGGGGGACGGAATAGTTACAATGAGCAGTTCTTC; CDR3: CASSVTWGGRNSYNEQFF
D: TRBD2; J: TRBJ2-2; V: TRBV6-5; size: .; DNA: TGTGCCAGCAGTCTAGCGGGTCTAAACACCGGGGAGCTGTTTTTT; CDR3: CASSLAGLNTGELFF
D: .; J: TRBJ2-7; V: TRBV6-1; size: .; DNA: TGTGCCAGCAGTGATTCCACACAGGCTTACGAGCAGTACTTC; CDR3: CASSDSTQAYEQYF
D: TRBD1; J: TRBJ1-2; V: TRBV28; size: .; DNA: TGTGCCAGCAGTTTCCCTCAGGGGGCGCGGGGCTACACCTTC; CDR3: CASSFPQGARGYTF
D: .; J: TRBJ1-1; V: TRBV27; size: .; DNA: TGTGCCAGCAGTTATACTAACGGGGGTGAAGCTTTCTTT; CDR3: CASSYTNGGEAFF
D: .; J: TRBJ1-1; V: TRBV20-1; size: .; DNA: TGCAGTGCTATTCCCTACACTGAAGCTTTCTTT; CDR3: CSAIPYTEAFF
D: TRBD1; J: TRBJ1-1; V: TRBV10-3; size: few; DNA: TGTGCCATCACGGGGACAGGGGGACCCACTGAAGCTTTCTTT; CDR3: CAITGTGGPTEAFF
D: .; J: TRBJ1-2; V: TRBV5-4; size: .; DNA: TGTGCCAGCAGCTCAGAACTGGACAAAGGCTACACCTTC; CDR3: CASSSELDKGYTF
D: TRBD1; J: TRBJ1-2; V: TRBV6-1; size: .; DNA: TGTGCCAGCAGTGAAGCGCGGGACAGCCTCGTTGGCTACACCTTC; CDR3: CASSEARDSLVGYTF
D: TRBD2; J: TRBJ2-1; V: TRBV5-1; size: .; DNA: TGCGCCAGCAGCTTGTCTCTAGCGGGGGGCAATGAGCAGTTCTTC; CDR3: CASSLSLAGGNEQFF
D: .; J: TRBJ1-5; V: TRBV6-1; size: .; DNA: TGTGCCAGCAGTGAAAATTTGAGTCAGCCCCAGCATTTT; CDR3: CASSENLSQPQHF